The 14 T cell receptor beta chains presented below share a single source sample, sequenced in a study of T cell repertoires in cytomegalovirus infection. TCRdb itself ran the reads through MiXCR, one entry per CDR3 protein. The sample consists of fewer than 700,000 distinct CDR3 sequences, 20% to 30% of them appearing once. Sequenced: CD8+ T cells from PBMCs. The receptors come from a human donor in good health (CMV status not recorded). Some clones in this sample may be carry-over from other donors' samples.

This sequence joins TRBV6-2 or TRBV6-3 and TRBJ2-1, with D possibly being TRBD1 (6 bases). Germline V gene sequence: CDR1 MNHEY, CDR2 SVGEGT. The CDR3 covers 14 residues. Trimming pared 5 bases from V and 5 bases from J, leaving 13 bases between. The CDR3 region has the DNA TGTGCCAGCAGTAGGGACATCAGGAACAATGAGCAGTTCTTC. Amino acids: CASSRDIRNNEQFF.

This clonotype was picked up a small number of times. The chain uses TRBV28 and TRBJ2-2; TRBD1 aligns across 9 bases. The CDR3 sequence is 15 residues long. V was pared by 7 bases and J by 5 bases, with 8 bases of the junction left unmatched. CDR1 is MDHEN, CDR2 SYDVKM, per germline. In nucleotides, the CDR3 is TGTGCCAGCAAAATACAGGGGGCGAGTACCGGGGAGCTGTTTTTT. It translates to CASKIQGASTGELFF.

This clonotype was seen only a few times. V gene TRBV20-1 combines with J gene TRBJ1-1; no reliable D call. In germline, CDR1 is DFQATT, CDR2 SNEGSKA (reference sequence). V was cut by 6 bases and J by 5 bases, with 16 bases left in between. This CDR3 spans 13 amino acids. The CDR3 loop reads CSALAIGYTEAFF. CDR3 DNA sequence: TGCAGTGCACTAGCAATCGGATATACTGAAGCTTTCTTT.

This clonotype was recorded many times. The V call is TRBV7-6, the J call TRBJ2-1; D perhaps matches TRBD2 (7 bases). The CDR3 length is 13 residues. V was trimmed by 3 bases and J by 6 bases, leaving 9 bases between them. Germline lookup yields CDR1 SGHVS and CDR2 FNYEAQ. The CDR3 is CASSLAGANEQFF. CDR3 DNA: TGTGCCAGCAGCTTGGCGGGGGCCAATGAGCAGTTCTTC.

The V and J genes are TRBV7-9 and TRBJ2-6, with D maybe TRBD2 (6 bases). The V and J ends lost 6 bases and 1 base respectively, with 25 bases between them. The CDR3 sequence is 20 residues long. The germline V gene has CDR1 SEHNR and CDR2 FQNEAQ (reference sequence). CDR3 sequence reads: CASRPLWDGGRRSGANVLTF. CDR3 sequence (DNA): TGTGCCAGCAGGCCTCTCTGGGACGGGGGAAGACGGTCTGGGGCCAACGTCCTGACTTTC.

This chain links TRBV2 with TRBJ2-3; 8 bases agree with TRBD1. Germline V gene data show CDR1 as SNHLY and CDR2 as FYNNEI. Trimming at V came to 10 bases and at J to 4 bases, leaving 1 base not matched to a gene. This CDR3 comprises 11 residues. In DNA, the CDR3 is TGTGCCAACAGGGGGGCAGATACGCAGTATTTT. It is translated as CANRGADTQYF.

This chain links TRBV6-2 or TRBV6-3 with TRBJ2-1; TRBD2 aligns across 10 bases. CDR3 length equals 16 residues. Germline CDR1 and CDR2: MNHEY and SVGEGT. Trimming took 6 bases from V and 8 from J; bases not matched to a gene: 13. This CDR3 is CASSSALAGEVDEQFF. The DNA for the CDR3 is TGTGCCAGCAGCAGCGCCCTAGCGGGGGAAGTAGATGAGCAGTTCTTC.

This clonotype has only a few counts. The chain recombines TRBV20-1 with TRBJ2-1, with 9 bases lining up with TRBD2. Germline assignment: CDR1 DFQATT and CDR2 SNEGSKA (reference sequence). The J segment lost 8 bases and the V segment lost 3 bases, leaving 14 bases of the junction unmatched. This CDR3 spans 16 amino acids. The CDR3 nucleotides are TGCAGTGCTAGTTCCGAGCGGGGGGCATTTGGGGATGAGCAGTTCTTC. Its translation is CSASSERGAFGDEQFF.

As to this clonotype: A much larger clonotype is one base distant, so this may be a read error. The CDR3 DNA sequence: TGTGCCAGCAGTGTTACCGAGAACACCGGGGAGCTGTTTTTT. Translated: CASSVTENTGELFF. The chain uses TRBV6-5 and TRBJ2-2, with unresolved D. V shed 5 bases and J shed 1 base, with 8 bases lying between them. This CDR3 has 14 residues. CDR1 and CDR2 (germline): MNHEY, SVGAGI.

The chain has TRBV4-3 and TRBJ2-1, with 7 bases fitting TRBD1. The CDR3 length is 15 residues. CDR1 and CDR2 from the germline V gene are LGHNA and YSLEER. Trimming cost V 0 bases and J 3 bases; bases outside gene matches: 2. DNA for the CDR3: TGCGCCAGCAGCCAAGAGAGGGGGCTCTACAATGAGCAGTTCTTC. It is translated as CASSQERGLYNEQFF.

This clonotype has at least ten counts. This rearrangement joins TRBV27 to TRBJ2-3; D is undetermined. Trimming stripped 2 bases from V and 0 bases from J, with 6 bases between. The CDR3 consists of 14 residues. CDR1 is MNHEY, CDR2 SMNVEV, per germline (reference sequence). The CDR3 loop reads CASSLTRSTDTQYF. CDR3 nucleotides: TGTGCCAGCAGTTTAACCAGGAGCACAGATACGCAGTATTTT.

This clonotype has only a few counts. The chain links TRBV20-1 to TRBJ1-2; D remains unclear. V gave up 6 bases and J gave up 4 bases, with 6 bases separating them. This CDR3 region has 10 residues. In germline, CDR1 is DFQATT, CDR2 SNEGSKA (reference sequence). CDR3 sequence: CSAATYGYTF. The CDR3 DNA reads TGCAGTGCAGCGACCTATGGCTACACCTTC.

This clonotype was seen repeatedly, ten times or more. The J gene is TRBJ2-7, the V gene TRBV6-2 or TRBV6-3, with TRBD2 as a possible D gene (5 bases). The CDR3 runs 12 residues. Trimming took off 5 bases at V and 6 bases at J, with 11 bases between the two ends. CDR1 is MNHEY and CDR2 is SVGEGT in the germline V gene. The CDR3: CASSTRVGEQYV. The CDR3 DNA follows: TGTGCCAGCAGTACGAGGGTAGGCGAGCAGTACGTC.

This clonotype has a count of ten or more. The rearrangement links TRBV2 to TRBJ2-7; D unclear. In germline, CDR1 is SNHLY, CDR2 FYNNEI. With 7 bases removed from V and 6 bases from J, the gap between germline ends came to 7 bases. This CDR3 has 10 residues. The CDR3 is CASMWGEQYF. In nucleotides, the CDR3 is TGTGCCAGCATGTGGGGCGAGCAGTACTTC.